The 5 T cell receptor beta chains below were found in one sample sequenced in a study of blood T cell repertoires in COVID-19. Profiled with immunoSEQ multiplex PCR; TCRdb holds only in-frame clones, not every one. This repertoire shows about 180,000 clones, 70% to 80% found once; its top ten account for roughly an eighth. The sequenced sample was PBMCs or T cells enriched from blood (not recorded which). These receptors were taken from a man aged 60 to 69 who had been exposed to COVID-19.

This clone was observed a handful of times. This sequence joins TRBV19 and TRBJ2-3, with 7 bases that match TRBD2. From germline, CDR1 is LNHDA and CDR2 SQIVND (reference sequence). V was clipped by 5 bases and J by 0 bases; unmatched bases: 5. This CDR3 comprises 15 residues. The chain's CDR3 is CASSEVAGSTDTQYF. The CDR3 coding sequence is TGTGCCAGTAGTGAGGTAGCGGGCAGCACAGATACGCAGTATTTT. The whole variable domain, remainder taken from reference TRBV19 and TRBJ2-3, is DGGITQSPKYLFRKEGQNVTLSCEQNLNHDAMYWYRQDPGQGLRLIYYSQIVNDFQKGDIAEGYSVSREKKESFPLTVTSAQKNPTAFYLCASSEVAGSTDTQYFGPGTRLTVL.

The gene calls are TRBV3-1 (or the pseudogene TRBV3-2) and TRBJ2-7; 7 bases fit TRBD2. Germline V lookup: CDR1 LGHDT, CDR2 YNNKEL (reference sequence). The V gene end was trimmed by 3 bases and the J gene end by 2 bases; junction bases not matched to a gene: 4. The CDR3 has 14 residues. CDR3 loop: CASSQSRGAYEQYF. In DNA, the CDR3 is TGTGCCAGCAGCCAGTCCCGGGGGGCCTACGAGCAGTACTTC.

As DNA, the CDR3 is TGTGCCAGCAGGGACAGTTCCGAGCAGTACTTC. The encoded protein is CASRDSSEQYF. The V call is TRBV6-5, the J call TRBJ2-7, with D tentatively TRBD1 (6 bases). CDR3 size: 11 residues. Germline V CDR1 and CDR2: MNHEY, SVGAGI. Trimming shortened V by 6 bases and J by 6 bases, and 9 bases separated the two germline ends.

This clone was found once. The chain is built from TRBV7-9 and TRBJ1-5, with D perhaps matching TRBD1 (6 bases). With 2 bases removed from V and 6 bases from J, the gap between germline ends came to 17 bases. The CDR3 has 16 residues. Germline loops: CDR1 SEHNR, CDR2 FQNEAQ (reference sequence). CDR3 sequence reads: CASSLYHGRGGQPQHF. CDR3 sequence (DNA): TGTGCCAGCAGCTTATACCACGGCAGGGGTGGTCAGCCCCAGCATTTT.

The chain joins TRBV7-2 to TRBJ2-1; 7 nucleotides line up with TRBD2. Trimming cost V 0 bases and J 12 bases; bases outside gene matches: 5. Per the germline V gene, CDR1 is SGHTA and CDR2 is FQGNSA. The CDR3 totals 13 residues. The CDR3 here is CASSLAQTSLQFF. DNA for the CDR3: TGTGCCAGCAGCTTAGCGCAGACTAGCTTGCAGTTCTTC.